Below, 25 T cell receptor beta chains from the same sample are listed, as sequenced in a study of human T cells and chemical hapten exposure. Time point noted: patch test 1, 2 weeks after DPC sensitization. Treatment here: therapeutic diphenylcyclopropenone sensitization with weekly scalp DPC. MiXCR, applied by TCRdb to the RACE reads, yields one record per CDR3 protein. Of some 49,000 distinct CDR3 sequences in the sample, 9.3% were seen once. The sequencing used whole blood, collected in connection with sensitization to the hapten diphenylcyclopropenone (DPC). These receptors originate from a woman in her forties or fifties with alopecia areata. Some clones in this sample may be carry-over from other donors' samples.

This clonotype was seen at least ten times. The V and J genes are TRBV18 and TRBJ2-6; D unresolved. The CDR3 consists of 16 residues. Germline lookup yields CDR1 KGHSH and CDR2 LQKENI. V lost 1 base and J 0 bases, leaving 7 bases between the germline ends. CDR3 sequence reads: CASSPLSFSGANVLTF. The CDR3 DNA sequence: TGTGCCAGCTCACCACTTTCCTTCTCTGGGGCCAACGTCCTGACTTTC.

This clonotype has at least ten counts. The genes are TRBV20-1 and TRBJ1-4; 8 bases match TRBD1. The CDR3 extends over 14 amino acids. Per germline, CDR1 DFQATT and CDR2 SNEGSKA (reference sequence). Trimming at V came to 6 bases and at J to 5 bases, leaving 8 bases not matched to a gene. The CDR3 loop reads CSATDRTGNEKLFF. CDR3 coding DNA: TGCAGTGCAACGGACAGGACAGGGAATGAAAAACTGTTTTTT.

This clonotype was seen once. The rearrangement joins TRBV6-1 to TRBJ1-2, with TRBD1 as a possible D gene (5 bases). The CDR3 is 11 amino acids. Looked up from germline, CDR1 is MNHNS and CDR2 is SASEGT. V was cut by 8 bases and J by 4 bases, with 8 bases left in between. The CDR3 is CASATAYGYTF. DNA of the CDR3: TGTGCCAGCGCGACAGCCTATGGCTACACCTTC.

This clonotype was recorded a few times. The chain links TRBV6-2 or TRBV6-3 to TRBJ2-2; a possible D gene is TRBD1 (6 bases). The CDR3 loop spans 15 amino acids. Trimming took off 6 bases at V and 0 bases at J, with 11 bases between the two ends. Per germline, CDR1 MNHEY and CDR2 SVGEGT. CDR3 protein: CASRSGTSNTGELFF. The CDR3 nucleotides are TGTGCCAGCAGATCCGGGACATCGAACACCGGGGAGCTGTTTTTT.

The CDR3 DNA sequence: TGCGCCAGCAGCCCGGGGACAGAACCCTACGAGCAGTACTTC. It translates to CASSPGTEPYEQYF. The V and J genes are TRBV5-1 and TRBJ2-7; 7 nucleotides line up with TRBD1. The CDR3 length is 14 residues. CDR1 is SGHRS and CDR2 is YFSETQ in the germline V gene. Trimming took 4 bases from V and 2 from J; bases not matched to a gene: 6.

This clonotype was seen repeatedly, ten times or more. J is TRBJ1-1 and V is TRBV7-9; D is unclear. CDR3 length: 13 residues. Germline-derived CDR1 and CDR2 are SEHNR and FQNEAQ (reference sequence). V was clipped by 5 bases and J by 2 bases, with 9 bases between them. CDR3 bases: TGTGCCAGCAGCGGGCAGGATAACACTGAAGCTTTCTTT. This gives the protein CASSGQDNTEAFF.

The table lists this clonotype with many counts. The genes are TRBV12-3 or TRBV12-4 and TRBJ2-1; 7 bases line up with TRBD1. The trim removed 1 base at V and 4 bases at J, leaving 7 bases unmatched. The CDR3 has 16 residues. Written as DNA, the CDR3 is TGTGCCAGCAGTTTAGAACGGGACAGTTATTACAATGAGCAGTTCTTC. It codes for CASSLERDSYYNEQFF.

At least ten counts were recorded for this clonotype. The J gene is TRBJ2-1, the V gene TRBV12-3 or TRBV12-4; 13 bases are a match to TRBD2. The CDR3 sequence is 15 residues long. V lost 2 bases, J lost 8 bases, and 3 bases stayed unmatched. CDR3 nucleotide sequence: TGTGCCAGCAGTTTACGACTAGCGGGAGGCGATGAGCAGTTCTTC. The encoded protein is CASSLRLAGGDEQFF.

There are many counts of this clonotype. The chain uses TRBV7-9 and TRBJ2-3; the match to TRBD1 covers 7 bases. Germline values: CDR1 SEHNR, CDR2 FQNEAQ (reference sequence). J lost 6 bases, V lost 1 base, and 10 bases had no gene match. This CDR3 is 16 amino acids long. For the CDR3, the DNA is TGTGCCAGCAGCTTAGAGGGGGCATTGAGTGCGGATACGCAGTATTTT. Protein sequence: CASSLEGALSADTQYF.

The table lists this clonotype with many counts. The chain joins TRBV12-3 or TRBV12-4 to TRBJ1-2, with D possibly matching TRBD1 (5 bases). This CDR3 region has 14 residues. Trimming removed 6 bases from V and 7 bases from J, with 18 bases in between. The CDR3 protein is CASSNGGVMGGYTF. The CDR3 bases are TGTGCCAGCAGCAATGGAGGGGTAATGGGTGGCTACACCTTC.

This clonotype came up many times. CDR3 residues: CSARDRVISYEQYF. Written as DNA, the CDR3 is TGCAGTGCTAGAGACAGGGTTATTTCCTACGAGCAGTACTTC. The genes are TRBV20-1 and TRBJ2-7; D possibly corresponds to TRBD1 (5 bases). The germline V gene has CDR1 DFQATT and CDR2 SNEGSKA (reference sequence). This CDR3 comprises 14 residues. Trimming removed 0 bases at V and 1 base at J, with 10 bases between.

In its sample, this clonotype was seen a few times. The rearrangement uses TRBV20-1 and TRBJ2-6; the match to TRBD2 covers 8 bases. The CDR3 is made up of 17 amino acids. J lost 0 bases, V lost 2 bases, and 6 bases had no gene match. Germline V gene sequence: CDR1 DFQATT, CDR2 SNEGSKA (reference sequence). Here the CDR3 reads CSARSYGTSSGANVLTF. DNA for the CDR3: TGCAGTGCTAGATCGTACGGGACTAGCTCTGGGGCCAACGTCCTGACTTTC.

Many counts were recorded for this clonotype. The rearrangement links TRBV29-1 to TRBJ2-2; tentatively, D is TRBD1 (6 bases). CDR3 length: 14 residues. The germline V gene encodes CDR1 SQVTM and CDR2 ANQGSEA. The V end lost 2 bases, the J end lost 2 bases, and 9 bases lay between the germline ends. CDR3 amino acids: CSVETGINTGELFF. CDR3 DNA sequence: TGCAGCGTTGAAACAGGGATAAACACCGGGGAGCTGTTTTTT.

The CDR3 DNA is TGCGCCAGCAACCGAGACAGCCTTGGGAATCAGCCCCAGCATTTT. Its translation: CASNRDSLGNQPQHF. This chain uses TRBV10-2 with TRBJ1-5, with D possibly TRBD1 on 5 matching bases. The V gene's germline CDR1 is WSHSY and CDR2 SAAADI. V lost 7 bases and J 4 bases, leaving 17 bases between the germline ends. The CDR3 is 15 amino acids.

The rearrangement uses TRBV20-1 and TRBJ2-1; D is possibly TRBD2 (6 bases). Between the trimmed V and J ends, which lost 6 bases and 4 bases, there was a span of 16 bases. CDR1 is DFQATT, CDR2 SNEGSKA, per germline (reference sequence). The CDR3 runs 14 residues. For the CDR3, the DNA is TGCAGTGCGGGGGGACCATCGGGATACAATGAGCAGTTCTTC. Translation gives CSAGGPSGYNEQFF.

This clonotype showed up just a few times. The chain combines TRBV5-1 with TRBJ2-2, with 7 bases lining up with TRBD1. CDR1 is SGHRS and CDR2 is YFSETQ in the germline V gene. V lost 7 bases and J lost 4; bases outside the gene matches: 7. The CDR3 runs to 14 residues. The CDR3 DNA sequence: TGCGCCAGCGACAGGGCGGTCGGCACCGGGGAGCTGTTTTTT. Amino acid sequence: CASDRAVGTGELFF.

This chain uses TRBV6-5 with TRBJ1-6, with D perhaps TRBD1 (5 bases). The CDR3 contains 15 residues. V lost 2 bases to trimming and J lost 5 bases, with 10 bases between them. Germline lookup yields CDR1 MNHEY and CDR2 SVGAGI. The CDR3 is CASSYRDVHNSPLHF. CDR3 sequence (DNA): TGTGCCAGCAGTTACCGGGACGTTCATAATTCACCCCTCCACTTT.

This chain links TRBV4-1 with TRBJ1-5; D unresolved. The CDR3 has 15 residues. Deletions cut 0 bases from V and 3 bases from J, with 9 bases between. Germline loops: CDR1 MGHRA, CDR2 YSYEKL. This chain's CDR3 is CASSQEGSFNQPQHF. As DNA, the CDR3 is TGCGCCAGCAGCCAAGAAGGAAGTTTCAATCAGCCCCAGCATTTT.

The sample holds many counts of this clonotype. This chain connects TRBV2 to TRBJ1-5; D remains ambiguous. Germline V CDR1 and CDR2: SNHLY, FYNNEI. The CDR3 is 13 residues long. V was cut by 5 bases and J by 4 bases, with 9 bases left in between. In DNA form, the CDR3 reads TGTGCCAGCAGTCTGGGGTTGAATCAGCCCCAGCATTTT. It yields the protein CASSLGLNQPQHF. The full variable domain, rest sourced from reference TRBV2 and TRBJ1-5, is EPEVTQTPSHQVTQMGQEVILRCVPISNHLYFYWYRQILGQKVEFLVSFYNNEISEKSEIFDDQFSVERPDGSNFTLKIRSTKLEDSAMYFCASSLGLNQPQHFGDGTRLSIL.

The sample holds many counts of this clonotype. The chain recombines TRBV7-9 with TRBJ1-5; the D is unclear. Germline V gene lookup returns CDR1 SEHNR and CDR2 FQNEAQ (reference sequence). The V end lost 0 bases, the J end lost 9 bases, and 6 bases lay between the germline ends. The length of the CDR3 is 12 residues. CDR3 in amino acids: CASSLAEGPQHF. Here the CDR3 DNA reads TGTGCCAGCAGCTTAGCCGAGGGGCCCCAGCATTTT.

This clonotype was found many times. The V call is TRBV6-6, the J call TRBJ2-7, with TRBD1 matching 11 bases. V was pared by 5 bases and J by 6 bases, with 6 bases of the junction left unmatched. Germline V CDR1 and CDR2: MNHNY, SVGAGI (reference sequence). The CDR3 contains 14 residues. In nucleotides, the CDR3 is TGTGCCAGCAGTATAGGGACAGGGGGAATCGAGCAGTACTTC. It specifies CASSIGTGGIEQYF.

This clonotype came up a few times. The genes are TRBV7-2 and TRBJ2-5; TRBD2 aligns across 12 bases. This CDR3 is built from 17 residues. The ends lost 1 base at V and 4 bases at J; junction bases unmatched: 7. Germline CDR1 is SGHTA and CDR2 is FQGNSA. The CDR3 sequence: CASSLEGTSGWGETQYF. The CDR3 nucleotides are TGTGCCAGCAGCTTAGAGGGGACTAGCGGGTGGGGAGAGACCCAGTACTTC.

This clonotype has more than one count but fewer than ten. This may be a read error: a much more frequent sequence differs by one nucleotide. The V and J genes are TRBV29-1 and TRBJ1-1; D is unclear. This CDR3 comprises 14 residues. Germline CDR1 SQVTM, CDR2 ANQGSEA. V was shortened by 6 bases and J by 4 bases, with 18 bases between the two germline ends. Here the CDR3 reads CSVGRRLTGTEAFF. The CDR3 coding sequence is TGCAGCGTCGGGAGAAGGTTGACCGGCACTGAAGCTTTCTTT.

This clonotype appeared a few times. The rearrangement joins TRBV20-1 to TRBJ1-1, with D unresolved. Germline V CDR1 and CDR2: DFQATT, SNEGSKA (reference sequence). The CDR3 runs to 10 residues. V was pared by 3 bases and J by 11 bases, with 10 bases between. DNA of the CDR3: TGCAGTGCTAGCCCCCGCGGGGCTTTCTTT. It yields the protein CSASPRGAFF.

This clonotype was picked up a small number of times. J is TRBJ2-7 and V is TRBV7-6, with unresolved D. CDR1 is SGHVS, CDR2 FNYEAQ, per germline. CDR3 length: 12 residues. V lost 6 bases to trimming and J lost 0 bases, with 6 bases between them. Here the CDR3 DNA reads TGTGCCAGCAGTTTAAGCTCCTACGAGCAGTACTTC. Its protein is CASSLSSYEQYF.